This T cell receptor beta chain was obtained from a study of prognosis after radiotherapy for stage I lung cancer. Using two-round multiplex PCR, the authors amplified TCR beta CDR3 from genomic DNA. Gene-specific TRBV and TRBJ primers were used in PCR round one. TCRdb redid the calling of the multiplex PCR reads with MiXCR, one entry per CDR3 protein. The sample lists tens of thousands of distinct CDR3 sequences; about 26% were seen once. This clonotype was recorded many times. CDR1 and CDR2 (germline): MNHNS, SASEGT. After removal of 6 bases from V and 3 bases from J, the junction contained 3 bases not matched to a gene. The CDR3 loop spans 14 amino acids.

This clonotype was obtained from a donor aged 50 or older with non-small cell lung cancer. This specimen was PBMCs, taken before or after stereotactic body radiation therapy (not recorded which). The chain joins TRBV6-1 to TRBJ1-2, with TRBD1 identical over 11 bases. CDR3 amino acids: CASRWTGGDYGYTF. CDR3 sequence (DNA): TGTGCCAGCAGGTGGACAGGGGGCGACTATGGCTACACCTTC.